Listed here are 16 T cell receptor beta chains from one sample, sequenced in a study of T cells in narcolepsy. Produced via immunoSEQ multiplex PCR; TCRdb's table is partial and in-frame only. The sample yields roughly 38,000 clones, about 85% seen once. The sequenced sample consisted of CD45RA- memory CD4+ T cells from PBMCs. All receptors come from a human donor with narcolepsy.

The gene calls are TRBV7-2 and TRBJ2-1; 11 bases line up with TRBD2. V lost 1 base to trimming and J lost 15 bases; unmatched junction nucleotides: 5. The CDR3 has 13 residues. CDR1 is SGHTA and CDR2 is FQGNSA in the germline V gene. The CDR3 here is CASSLGASGGPFF. The CDR3 coding sequence is TGTGCCAGCAGCTTAGGGGCTAGCGGGGGGCCGTTCTTC.

The rearrangement joins TRBV5-1 to TRBJ1-2; D is possibly TRBD1 (6 bases). Germline-derived CDR1 and CDR2 are SGHRS and YFSETQ. The germline V and J ends were trimmed by 1 base and 8 bases, with 12 bases remaining between them. The CDR3 sequence is 13 residues long. DNA for the CDR3: TGCGCCAGCAGCTTGAGTGACAGGAGGGGCTACACCTTC. It yields the protein CASSLSDRRGYTF.

The chain employs TRBV6-5 and TRBJ1-6, with 9 positions matching TRBD1. CDR3 length: 15 amino acids. Germline CDR1 reads MNHEY; CDR2 reads SVGAGI. The V segment lost 0 bases and the J segment 10 bases; nucleotides outside the gene matches: 4. The CDR3 region is CASSYSTGGESPLHF. The CDR3, as DNA: TGTGCCAGCAGTTACTCAACAGGGGGCGAATCACCCCTCCACTTT.

The chain employs TRBV7-2 and TRBJ2-1; 9 nucleotides align to TRBD2. V was clipped by 0 bases and J by 6 bases; unmatched bases: 6. The germline gives CDR1 SGHTA, CDR2 FQGNSA. There are 16 residues in the CDR3. The CDR3 DNA sequence: TGTGCCAGCAGCTTAGCGAGCCGCGGGGGGGCCAATGAGCAGTTCTTC. Translation gives CASSLASRGGANEQFF.

The chain couples TRBV7-2 to TRBJ2-7, with TRBD2 as a possible D gene (5 bases). Germline lookup yields CDR1 SGHTA and CDR2 FQGNSA. V shed 5 bases and J shed 6 bases, with 11 bases lying between them. The CDR3 sequence is 12 residues long. CDR3 protein: CASSRTPSEQYF. The CDR3 DNA follows: TGTGCCAGCAGCCGGACTCCTAGCGAGCAGTACTTC. The full variable domain, with the rest looked up from reference TRBV7-2 and TRBJ2-7, is GAGVSQSPSNKVTEKGKDVELRCDPISGHTALYWYRQSLGQGLEFLIYFQGNSAPDKSGLPSDRFSAERTGGSVSTLTIQRTQQEDSAVYLCASSRTPSEQYFGPGTRLTVT.

V is TRBV4-2 and J is TRBJ1-2; D unresolved. Trimming stripped 0 bases from V and 5 bases from J, with 13 bases between. The CDR3 sequence is 15 residues long. The germline gives CDR1 LGHNA, CDR2 YNFKEQ. In DNA form, the CDR3 reads TGTGCCAGCAGCCAAGATCAAAACAGCGTGTATGGCTACACCTTC. This sequence encodes CASSQDQNSVYGYTF.

This chain uses TRBV5-6 with TRBJ2-5; no reliable D call. Germline CDR1 and CDR2: SGHDT and YYEEEE. V was trimmed by 3 bases and J by 9 bases, leaving 9 bases between them. This CDR3 is built from 11 residues. The DNA for the CDR3 is TGTGCCAGCAGCTCTAGTGGGGCCCAGTACTTC. It encodes CASSSSGAQYF.

This chain uses TRBV27 with TRBJ2-7; no clear D gene. Germline V CDR1 and CDR2: MNHEY, SMNVEV (reference sequence). The length of the CDR3 is 12 residues. V shed 3 bases and J shed 5 bases, with 8 bases lying between them. The CDR3 nucleotides are TGTGCCAGCAGTTTCTCGATGGACGAGCAGTACTTC. Protein: CASSFSMDEQYF.

The chain joins TRBV30 to TRBJ2-3; either TRBD1 or TRBD2 may supply D (6 bases each). The CDR3 is made up of 15 amino acids. CDR1 and CDR2 from the germline V gene are GTSNPN and SVGIG (reference sequence). Trimming shortened V by 0 bases and J by 1 base, and 11 bases separated the two germline ends. The CDR3, as DNA: TGTGCCTGGAGTGTTATTAGGGGGGGCACAGATACGCAGTATTTT. Translating gives CAWSVIRGGTDTQYF. Full variable domain (remainder filled in from reference TRBV30 and TRBJ2-3): SQTIHQWPATLVQPVGSPLSLECTVEGTSNPNLYWYRQAAGRGLQLLFYSVGIGQISSEVPQNLSASRPQDRQFILSSKKLLLSDSGFYLCAWSVIRGGTDTQYFGPGTRLTVL.

The chain uses TRBV6-5 and TRBJ2-7, with TRBD1 matching 8 bases. The CDR3 is 12 residues long. Trimming cost V 7 bases and J 6 bases; bases outside gene matches: 5. CDR1 and CDR2 from the germline V gene are MNHEY and SVGAGI. The CDR3 nucleotides read TGTGCCAGCAACCCCGGGACAGGCGAGCAGTACTTC. This encodes CASNPGTGEQYF.

The table lists this clone with a few counts. The CDR3 DNA reads as TGCGCCAGCAGCCGGACCCCGGAAACAACTAATGAAAAACTGTTTTTT. It yields the protein CASSRTPETTNEKLFF. The chain couples TRBV4-1 to TRBJ1-4, with D unresolved. V lost 4 bases and J 0 bases, leaving 12 bases between the germline ends. CDR1 and CDR2 from the germline V gene are MGHRA and YSYEKL. CDR3 length: 16 amino acids.

The chain uses TRBV28 and TRBJ2-5; D not certain. Germline V CDR1 and CDR2: MDHEN, SYDVKM. V shed 5 bases and J shed 7 bases, with 8 bases lying between them. The CDR3 totals 11 residues. The CDR3 DNA reads as TGTGCCAGCAGTCTACCCGGGACCCAGTACTTC. Residues: CASSLPGTQYF.

The V gene is TRBV28, the J gene TRBJ1-2, with 7 bases fitting TRBD1. In germline, CDR1 is MDHEN, CDR2 SYDVKM. The length of the CDR3 is 16 residues. J was trimmed by 3 bases and V by 6 bases; bases with no gene match: 13. The CDR3 DNA reads as TGTGCCAGCAGCCCGGTGGGGGGACAGACCTACTATGGCTACACCTTC. Translating gives CASSPVGGQTYYGYTF.

This chain joins TRBV9 and TRBJ1-1; 8 nucleotides agree with TRBD1. This CDR3 is built from 13 residues. Germline loops: CDR1 SGDLS, CDR2 YYNGEE. The J segment lost 5 bases and the V segment lost 4 bases, leaving 4 bases of the junction unmatched. The CDR3 bases are TGTGCCAGCAGCACGGACAGGGTGACTGAAGCTTTCTTT. This gives the protein CASSTDRVTEAFF.

The rearrangement links TRBV5-4 to TRBJ2-3, with 7 bases that match TRBD1. Germline loops: CDR1 SGHNT, CDR2 YYREEE (reference sequence). The J segment lost 1 base and the V segment lost 4 bases, leaving 3 bases of the junction unmatched. This CDR3 spans 14 amino acids. The CDR3 protein is CASSLTGRTDTQYF. For the CDR3, the DNA is TGTGCCAGCAGCCTGACAGGGCGCACAGATACGCAGTATTTT.

The chain recombines TRBV5-6 with TRBJ2-5; 10 bases align to TRBD1. The CDR3 is 17 residues long. J gave up 3 bases and V 4 bases, and 12 bases lay outside the gene matches. Germline V CDR1 and CDR2: SGHDT, YYEEEE. The CDR3 bases are TGTGCCAGCAGCCTGCAGAGAATGGGACAGGGGAAAGAGACCCAGTACTTC. Translated, it gives CASSLQRMGQGKETQYF. Together with reference TRBV5-6 and TRBJ2-5, the CDR3 gives the full variable domain: DAGVTQSPTHLIKTRGQQVTLRCSPKSGHDTVSWYQQALGQGPQFIFQYYEEEERQRGNFPDRFSGHQFPNYSSELNVNALLLGDSALYLCASSLQRMGQGKETQYFGPGTRLLVL.